Below are 15 T cell receptor beta chains sequenced from a single sample in a study of Graves' ophthalmopathy and Graves' hyperthyroidism. Beta-chain TCR CDR3 regions were amplified from RNA transcripts. First-round RT-PCR relied on HTBI primers, and a second-round multiplex PCR came next. One entry per CDR3 protein results from TCRdb running MiXCR on the multiplex PCR reads. The data hold approximately 460,000 distinct CDR3 sequences, with roughly 14% observed a single time. Specimen: blood. The receptors shown here come from a woman aged 30 to 39 with Graves' ophthalmopathy.

This clonotype was counted at least ten times. The chain is built from TRBV4-1 and TRBJ1-2; no reliable D call. Germline values: CDR1 MGHRA, CDR2 YSYEKL. This CDR3 is built from 15 residues. V was clipped by 2 bases and J by 3 bases, with 13 bases between them. CDR3 sequence reads: CASSQTLDGYYGYTF. The CDR3 DNA reads as TGCGCCAGCAGCCAAACGCTGGACGGCTACTATGGCTACACCTTC.

This clonotype was picked up many times. The V gene is TRBV6-4, the J gene TRBJ2-7; 9 positions match TRBD1. The J segment lost 6 bases and the V segment lost 8 bases, leaving 11 bases of the junction unmatched. CDR1 is MRHNA and CDR2 is SNTAGT in the germline V gene. The CDR3 spans 14 residues. CDR3 protein: CASPTGGRPSEQYF. The CDR3 DNA is TGTGCCAGCCCAACAGGGGGCCGACCTTCCGAGCAGTACTTC.

Remarks on this clonotype: A junction boundary mismatches the germline segment, possibly from a read error. The chain has TRBV12-3 or TRBV12-4 and TRBJ2-7; 8 bases line up with TRBD2. The CDR3 totals 14 residues. This CDR3 is CASSWSSGYYDQYF. In nucleotides, the CDR3 is TGTGCCAGCAGTTGGTCTAGCGGGTACTACGATCAGTACTTC.

The genes are TRBV6-1 and TRBJ1-5, with 8 positions matching TRBD1. The CDR3 extends over 16 amino acids. Germline CDR1 reads MNHNS; CDR2 reads SASEGT. Losses at the gene ends were 6 bases for V and 3 bases for J; bases not matched to a gene: 10. CDR3 in DNA: TGTGCCAGCAGCCACCTCATGGACAGGGCCAATCAGCCCCAGCATTTT. This encodes CASSHLMDRANQPQHF.

This clonotype was seen only a few times. At one end, the junction sequence differs from germline, possibly due to a read error. CDR3 amino acids: CSARGGQGETQYF. In nucleotides, the CDR3 is TGCAGTGCGAGAGGGGGACAGGGGGAGACCCAGTACTTC. The chain is built from TRBV20-1 and TRBJ2-5; TRBD1 matches 10 bases. Germline V lookup: CDR1 DFQATT, CDR2 SNEGSKA (reference sequence). The CDR3 runs 13 residues.

The sample holds many counts of this clonotype. The rearrangement links TRBV6-1 to TRBJ1-5; 7 bases line up with TRBD1. This CDR3 has 15 amino acids. The ends lost 3 bases at V and 2 bases at J; junction bases unmatched: 4. Germline CDR1 is MNHNS and CDR2 is SASEGT. The CDR3 sequence: CASSDNRGGNQPQHF. CDR3 DNA: TGTGCCAGCAGTGACAACAGGGGAGGCAATCAGCCCCAGCATTTT.

This clonotype was detected ten times or more. The genes are TRBV6-5 and TRBJ1-1, with 9 bases matching TRBD1. This CDR3 spans 15 amino acids. Germline V gene sequence: CDR1 MNHEY, CDR2 SVGAGI. The junction had 7 bases not matched to a gene; V was cut back by 8 bases and J by 0 bases. This CDR3 is CASETGTGMNTEAFF. The CDR3 nucleotides are TGTGCCAGCGAGACCGGGACAGGGATGAACACTGAAGCTTTCTTT.

This clonotype was seen repeatedly, ten times or more. The V gene is TRBV7-3, the J gene TRBJ2-5, with D possibly called TRBD1 or TRBD2 (6 bases each). Trimming left V 2 bases short and J 7 bases short, with 11 bases between. CDR3 length equals 13 residues. The germline V gene encodes CDR1 SGHTA and CDR2 FQGTGA. Here the CDR3 reads CASSLEGGGTQYF. In DNA form, the CDR3 reads TGTGCCAGCAGCTTAGAGGGGGGAGGGACCCAGTACTTC.

The chain has TRBV3-1 and TRBJ1-2; no definite D call. The CDR3 sequence is 14 residues long. Germline V CDR1 and CDR2: LGHDT, YNNKEL (reference sequence). V gave up 0 bases and J gave up 0 bases, with 5 bases separating them. The CDR3 region has the DNA TGTGCCAGCAGCCAAGATGCCGCTAACTATGGCTACACCTTC. Translated: CASSQDAANYGYTF.

At least ten counts were recorded for this clonotype. The rearrangement uses TRBV6-2 or TRBV6-3 and TRBJ2-7, with TRBD1 as a possible D gene (6 bases). Per the germline V gene, CDR1 is MNHEY and CDR2 is SVGEGT. Trimming cost V 0 bases and J 0 bases, with 24 bases left between them. The CDR3 has 20 amino acids. The CDR3 loop is CASSYSTALLGTPRSYEQYF. The CDR3, as DNA: TGTGCCAGCAGTTACTCGACCGCACTCCTCGGGACACCCCGCTCCTACGAGCAGTACTTC.

This clonotype has just a few counts. The DNA of the CDR3 is TGTGCCAGCTCACCACAGGGGGGGTACACTGAAGCTTTCTTT. It specifies CASSPQGGYTEAFF. The V gene is TRBV18, the J gene TRBJ1-1; the D gene is possibly TRBD1 (6 bases). CDR1 is KGHSH and CDR2 is LQKENI in the germline V gene. V was pared by 1 base and J by 3 bases, with 9 bases between. The CDR3 is made up of 14 amino acids. Looking up the rest from reference TRBV18 and TRBJ1-1 gives the full variable domain: NAGVMQNPRHLVRRRGQEARLRCSPMKGHSHVYWYRQLPEEGLKFMVYLQKENIIDESGMPKERFSAEFPKEGPSILRIQQVVRGDSAAYFCASSPQGGYTEAFFGQGTRLTVV.

This clonotype appeared many times. The rearrangement links TRBV29-1 to TRBJ1-1, with D maybe TRBD1 (6 bases). Germline assignment: CDR1 SQVTM and CDR2 ANQGSEA. The CDR3 runs 13 residues. V gave up 3 bases and J gave up 4 bases, with 12 bases separating them. The CDR3: CSVESGGGTEAFF. The CDR3 DNA reads as TGCAGCGTTGAGTCTGGAGGGGGCACTGAAGCTTTCTTT.

This clonotype was seen repeatedly, ten times or more. This chain connects TRBV7-9 to TRBJ2-7, with D possibly being TRBD2 (6 bases). Trimming shortened V by 1 base and J by 5 bases, and 15 bases separated the two germline ends. Germline V CDR1 and CDR2: SEHNR, FQNEAQ (reference sequence). This CDR3 region has 15 residues. CDR3 sequence reads: CASSLGAGPRHEQYF. CDR3 in DNA: TGTGCCAGCAGCTTAGGCGCGGGACCTCGTCACGAGCAGTACTTC.

In this sample, this clonotype turned up a few times. The V call is TRBV11-2, the J call TRBJ1-4, with no clear D. With 2 bases removed from V and 4 bases from J, the gap between germline ends came to 8 bases. The germline CDR1 and CDR2 sequences are SGHAT and FQNNGV. The CDR3 is 14 amino acids. This CDR3 is CASSLSTGNEKLFF. CDR3 sequence (DNA): TGTGCCAGCAGCTTAAGTACGGGTAATGAAAAACTGTTTTTT.

This clonotype was observed many times. The chain couples TRBV15 to TRBJ1-6; D gene unclear. CDR3 length: 15 residues. CDR1 is LNHNV and CDR2 is YYDKDF in the germline V gene (reference sequence). V was cut by 5 bases and J by 10 bases, with 18 bases left in between. In DNA, the CDR3 is TGTGCCACCAGCGAGACTCGGCTCAGAAACTCACCCCTCCACTTT. Its translation is CATSETRLRNSPLHF.